The 16 T cell receptor beta chains given below trace back to one sample, sequenced in a study of blood T cell repertoires in COVID-19. Profiling relied on immunoSEQ multiplex PCR, and the TCRdb table lists in-frame clones only, not all of them. The data show 310,000 or so clones, with around nine tenths seen just once and approximately 6% held by the top ten. Sequenced sample: PBMCs or T cells enriched from blood (not recorded which). Receptors originate from a woman in her 30s who had recovered from COVID-19.

The chain couples TRBV5-1 to TRBJ2-3; TRBD2 might be the D (5 bases). With 2 bases removed from V and 3 bases from J, the gap between germline ends came to 13 bases. This CDR3 is built from 15 residues. The germline CDR1 and CDR2 sequences are SGHRS and YFSETQ. The CDR3 loop reads CASSLIAGETDTQYF. The CDR3 DNA reads as TGCGCCAGCAGCTTAATCGCGGGTGAAACAGATACGCAGTATTTT.

The chain has TRBV21-1 and TRBJ1-6; TRBD1 was called by the table and not checked on the DNA. TRBV21-1 is listed as a pseudogene. There are 18 residues in the CDR3. The chain's CDR3 is CASSKKQQGFTYNSPLHF. The CDR3 nucleotides read TGTGCCAGCAGCAAGAAGCAACAGGGGTTCACCTATAATTCACCCCTCCACTTT.

The chain couples TRBV7-2 to TRBJ1-1; the D is unclear. V gave up 7 bases and J gave up 5 bases, with 20 bases separating them. The CDR3 consists of 15 residues. Germline loops: CDR1 SGHTA, CDR2 FQGNSA. The CDR3: CASTDQQGGRTEAFF. DNA of the CDR3: TGTGCCAGCACGGACCAACAAGGAGGGAGGACTGAAGCTTTCTTT.

The genes are TRBV14 and TRBJ2-7, with a tentative D call TRBD2 (5 bases). CDR3 size: 13 residues. Germline assignment: CDR1 SGHDN and CDR2 FVKESK. V was pared by 8 bases and J by 7 bases, with 18 bases between. In DNA, the CDR3 is TGTGCCAGCCAAATCCGGCCCCGAGGGGAGCAGTACTTC. Its protein is CASQIRPRGEQYF.

V usage is TRBV25-1 and J usage is TRBJ1-6, with a weak D call TRBD1 (6 bases). CDR1 is MGHDK, CDR2 SYGVNS, per germline. V lost 3 bases, J lost 7 bases, and 10 bases lay in between. CDR3 size: 14 residues. The DNA of the CDR3 is TGTGCCAGCAGTGAGGACAGCCAAAATTCACCCCTCCACTTT. Its translation is CASSEDSQNSPLHF.

The V gene is TRBV2, the J gene TRBJ1-5; 8 positions agree with TRBD1. This CDR3 is 13 amino acids long. V shed 6 bases and J 6 bases; nucleotides not matched to a gene: 4. Germline V lookup: CDR1 SNHLY, CDR2 FYNNEI. The CDR3 protein is CASRPGGRQPQHF. The CDR3 bases are TGTGCCAGCAGGCCAGGGGGCCGTCAGCCCCAGCATTTT. Using reference TRBV2 and TRBJ1-5 for the parts outside the CDR3, the full variable domain is EPEVTQTPSHQVTQMGQEVILRCVPISNHLYFYWYRQILGQKVEFLVSFYNNEISEKSEIFDDQFSVERPDGSNFTLKIRSTKLEDSAMYFCASRPGGRQPQHFGDGTRLSIL.

About this clone: Different DNA sequences within this sample yield the same CDR3. This rearrangement joins TRBV27 to TRBJ1-1; D remains unclear. Germline lookup yields CDR1 MNHEY and CDR2 SMNVEV (reference sequence). V was trimmed by 3 bases and J by 1 base, leaving 6 bases between them. The CDR3 consists of 13 residues. The CDR3 is CASSLARNTEAFF. DNA for the CDR3: TGTGCCAGCAGTTTGGCCCGGAACACTGAAGCTTTCTTT.

The chain links TRBV10-3 to TRBJ1-1; 7 bases match TRBD1. CDR1 and CDR2 (germline): ENHRY, SYGVKD. The CDR3 is 14 amino acids. V lost 6 bases to trimming and J lost 8 bases; unmatched junction nucleotides: 12. In DNA form, the CDR3 reads TGTGCCATCAGCGCCCGACAGGGTGGAGGGGAAGCTTTCTTT. It yields the protein CAISARQGGGEAFF.

The V gene is TRBV18, the J gene TRBJ2-7, with D tentatively TRBD1 (6 bases). Trimming removed 3 bases at V and 5 bases at J, with 11 bases between. CDR1 and CDR2 from the germline V gene are KGHSH and LQKENI. The CDR3 is made up of 13 amino acids. CDR3 bases: TGTGCCAGCTCACCGGACAGCCAGGACGAGCAGTACTTC. Residues: CASSPDSQDEQYF.

This chain uses TRBV20-1 with TRBJ1-2; the D is unclear. CDR3 length: 14 residues. CDR1 and CDR2 (germline): DFQATT, SNEGSKA (reference sequence). V was clipped by 3 bases and J by 4 bases, with 15 bases between them. The CDR3 sequence: CSASHIIGLYGYTF. In DNA, the CDR3 is TGCAGTGCTAGTCATATTATTGGCCTCTATGGCTACACCTTC.

The chain links TRBV18 to TRBJ1-4; D is perhaps TRBD1 (5 bases). The germline V and J ends were trimmed by 1 base and 7 bases, with 7 bases remaining between them. Germline-derived CDR1 and CDR2 are KGHSH and LQKENI. CDR3 length: 13 residues. CDR3 loop: CASSPRGGEKLFF. DNA for the CDR3: TGTGCCAGCTCACCACGCGGGGGTGAAAAACTGTTTTTT.

V is TRBV2 and J is TRBJ1-5, with D maybe TRBD1 (6 bases). Germline V lookup: CDR1 SNHLY, CDR2 FYNNEI. The V end lost 5 bases, the J end lost 7 bases, and 9 bases lay between the germline ends. This CDR3 region has 12 residues. The CDR3 DNA follows: TGTGCCAGCAGTCACAGGGACCAGCCCCAGCATTTT. It is translated as CASSHRDQPQHF.

The chain carries TRBV5-1 and TRBJ2-3; a possible D gene is TRBD1 (6 bases). CDR1 is SGHRS, CDR2 YFSETQ, per germline. Deletions cut 2 bases from V and 1 base from J, with 14 bases between. The CDR3 has 16 residues. DNA for the CDR3: TGCGCCAGCAGCTTCTCACAGGGAGTGGGCACAGATACGCAGTATTTT. As protein: CASSFSQGVGTDTQYF. The full variable domain, with the rest looked up from reference TRBV5-1 and TRBJ2-3, is KAGVTQTPRYLIKTRGQQVTLSCSPISGHRSVSWYQQTPGQGLQFLFEYFSETQRNKGNFPGRFSGRQFSNSRSEMNVSTLELGDSALYLCASSFSQGVGTDTQYFGPGTRLTVL.

The chain recombines TRBV6-5 with TRBJ2-7; D possibly corresponds to TRBD2 (6 bases). The germline V gene encodes CDR1 MNHEY and CDR2 SVGAGI. The CDR3 contains 14 residues. Trimming took off 0 bases at V and 6 bases at J, with 12 bases between the two ends. CDR3 nucleotide sequence: TGTGCCAGCAGTTACTCGGCGGGGAGAGGCGAGCAGTACTTC. It specifies CASSYSAGRGEQYF.

The rearrangement links TRBV11-2 to TRBJ1-1; D is unclear. The V end lost 2 bases, the J end lost 3 bases, and 22 bases lay between the germline ends. This CDR3 is 18 amino acids long. In germline, CDR1 is SGHAT, CDR2 FQNNGV. The CDR3 sequence is CASSLWFGPRESDTEAFF. The CDR3, as DNA: TGTGCCAGCAGCTTATGGTTCGGGCCAAGGGAGTCCGACACTGAAGCTTTCTTT.

The V gene is TRBV30, the J gene TRBJ1-5; D is perhaps TRBD1 (5 bases). The germline V and J ends were trimmed by 1 base and 3 bases, with 10 bases remaining between them. The germline CDR1 and CDR2 sequences are GTSNPN and SVGIG (reference sequence). CDR3 length: 14 amino acids. CDR3 DNA: TGTGCCTGGAGTGCCGGGGGTCTCAATCAGCCCCAGCATTTT. Protein product: CAWSAGGLNQPQHF.